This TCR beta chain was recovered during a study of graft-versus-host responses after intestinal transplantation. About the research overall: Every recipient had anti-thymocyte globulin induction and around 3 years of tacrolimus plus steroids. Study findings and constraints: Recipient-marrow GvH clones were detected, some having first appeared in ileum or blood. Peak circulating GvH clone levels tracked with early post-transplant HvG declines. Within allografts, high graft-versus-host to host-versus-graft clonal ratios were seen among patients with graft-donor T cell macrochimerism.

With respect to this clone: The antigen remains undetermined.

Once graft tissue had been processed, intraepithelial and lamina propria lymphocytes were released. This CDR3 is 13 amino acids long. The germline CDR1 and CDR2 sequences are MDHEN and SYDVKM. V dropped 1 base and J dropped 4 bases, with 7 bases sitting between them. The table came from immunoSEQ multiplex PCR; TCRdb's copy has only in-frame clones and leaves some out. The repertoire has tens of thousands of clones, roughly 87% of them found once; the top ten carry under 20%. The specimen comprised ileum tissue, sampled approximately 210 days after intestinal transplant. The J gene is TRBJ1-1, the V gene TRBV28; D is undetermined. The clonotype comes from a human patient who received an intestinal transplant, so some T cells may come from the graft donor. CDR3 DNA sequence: TGTGCCAGCAGTTTATACCAAGGCACTGAAGCTTTCTTT. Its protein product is CASSLYQGTEAFF.